The present entry profiles one T cell receptor beta chain with its context. The data belong to a study of cytomegalovirus exposure and HLA in healthy donors. On the study more broadly: It was reported in a later analysis that the same platform had been used for the 90 to 150 validation repertoires as for the roughly 670 first-cohort repertoires.

The assay was immunoSEQ multiplex PCR, and TCRdb's table has in-frame clones only and misses some. The sample lists roughly 140,000 clones; almost 90% were seen once. This CDR3 region has 15 residues. Germline V gene lookup returns CDR1 SGDLS and CDR2 YYNGEE. V lost 4 bases, J lost 6 bases, and 7 bases stayed unmatched. Sequencing was done on a sample of PBMCs. The source of this sequence is a woman younger than 35 in good health and CMV-seropositive. This chain joins TRBV9 and TRBJ2-1; TRBD2 matches at 10 bases. The CDR3 DNA reads as TGTGCCAGCAGCAGTCAGCGGGAGGGCCGCAATGAGCAGTTCTTC. Translated: CASSSQREGRNEQFF.